This T cell receptor beta chain was identified during a study of a mutant IDH1 vaccine in newly diagnosed glioma. On the study more broadly: Patients were given eight vaccinations, scheduled in weeks 1, 3, 5, 7, 11, 15, 19 and 23. Vaccines began 4-6 weeks after radiotherapy alone, or with temozolomide cycles. Males made up 62.5% and females roughly 38% of treated patients, whose mean age was around 41 years.

The CDR3 is 15 residues long. Germline CDR1 and CDR2: MNHEY and SMNVEV (reference sequence). J lost 7 bases, V lost 6 bases, and 15 bases had no gene match. The time point was: week 11, during vaccination. Topical imiquimod was applied with each vaccine dose, which held 300 ug of mutant IDH1 20-mer peptide. This clone is a singleton in its sample. Its antigen remains unknown. Only in-frame clones appear in the TCRdb table, and some are missing; sequencing was by immunoSEQ multiplex PCR. This sample has 110,000 or so clones, with about 90% found just once. The chain links TRBV27 to TRBJ2-7; 7 nucleotides match TRBD1. The receptor comes from a woman in her forties or fifties with glioma. The specimen was PBMCs, collected from a glioma patient whose treatment included an IDH1 peptide vaccine. The chain's CDR3 is CASSTLPTGFGEQYF. The CDR3 DNA reads as TGTGCCAGCAGCACATTACCGACAGGGTTCGGAGAGCAGTACTTC.